This T cell receptor (beta chain) was found in a study of human T cells and chemical hapten exposure. Whole-study context: Variability of per-sample TCR yields stemmed mainly from small differences in pooled library volume.

In the library, unique molecular identifiers were attached to individual cDNA molecules. As handled by the study authors: A per-sample median of about 100,000 TCRs was observed, with counts ranging from roughly 20,000 to 700,000. From the RACE reads, TCRdb called clonotypes with MiXCR, one entry per CDR3 protein. The V and J calls were determined by TCRdb, not by the authors. This table has 300,000 to 450,000 distinct CDR3 sequences, 4.5% to 6% appearing once. This clonotype has just a few counts. Documented time point: pre-sensitization, week 0. Treatment: therapeutic diphenylcyclopropenone sensitization with weekly scalp DPC. The V gene's germline CDR1 is SQVTM and CDR2 ANQGSEA. Trimming took off 4 bases at V and 2 bases at J, with 5 bases between the two ends. The CDR3 totals 12 residues.

The sequenced sample was whole blood, obtained in connection with sensitization to the hapten diphenylcyclopropenone (DPC). The origin of this receptor is a woman aged 45-65 years with alopecia areata. Some clones in this sample may be carry-over from other donors' samples. The V call is TRBV29-1, the J call TRBJ2-2; no clear D. CDR3 sequence: CSVVFNTGELFF. CDR3 nucleotide sequence: TGCAGCGTTGTTTTCAACACCGGGGAGCTGTTTTTT.